This section outlines one T cell receptor (beta chain) sequence together with its context. Its antigen is not known. This CDR3 is missing its conserved last phenylalanine or tryptophan, likely due to a read error. Because the CDR3's place on the DNA is in doubt, the DNA is left out and the CDR3 is given as listed by TCRdb. This sample was included in a study of cytomegalovirus exposure and HLA in healthy donors. Background on the study: A later analysis reported the 120 or so validation repertoires used the same platform as the approximately 660 first-cohort repertoires. General study findings and limits: The study recorded 164 TCR beta chains that were cytomegalovirus-associated.

The germline V gene has CDR1 SGHNT and CDR2 YYREEE (reference sequence). A total of 13 residues make up the CDR3, ends included. Using immunoSEQ multiplex PCR, the repertoire was profiled, and TCRdb retains in-frame clones only, with some absent. The sample carries 140,000 or so clones, 87% recorded once. The source material was PBMCs. The clonotype comes from a man between 18 and 35 years old in good health and CMV-seropositive. The genes are TRBV5-4 and TRBJ2-3; TRBD2 is the table's D call and was not checked against the DNA. CDR3 amino acids: CASSLDGRGLTYE.